Following are 9 T cell receptor beta chains from one sample sequenced in a study of OX40 agonist ivuxolimab in advanced cancers. The library was prepared using the immunoSEQ multiplex PCR assay. Held by TCRdb, this immuneACCESS table contains in-frame sequences only and omits some clones. Under half of the omission traces to an unresolved V gene where checked; the cause of the rest is unknown. This sample has fewer than 70,000 clones in its table, and roughly 85% of those were observed once. The ten largest account for around 3.2% of the sample. This sample comprised CD4+ or CD8+ T cells sorted from blood, obtained in a trial of the OX40 agonist ivuxolimab. The origin of the receptors is an adult with an advanced solid tumor such as melanoma, head and neck, liver or kidney cancer.

The chain recombines TRBV20-1 with TRBJ2-2; no clear D. The germline V and J ends were trimmed by 1 base and 8 bases, with 5 bases remaining between them. From germline, CDR1 is DFQATT and CDR2 SNEGSKA (reference sequence). The CDR3 has 11 residues. DNA for the CDR3: TGCAGTGCTAGAGCGTGGGGGGAGCTGTTTTTT. This gives the protein CSARAWGELFF.

The J gene is TRBJ1-5, the V gene TRBV6-5; weak D call: TRBD1 (5 bases). Germline V gene sequence: CDR1 MNHEY, CDR2 SVGAGI. With 8 bases removed from V and 7 bases from J, the gap between germline ends came to 12 bases. The CDR3 spans 12 residues. CDR3 residues: CASGPGSQPQHF. CDR3 coding DNA: TGTGCCAGCGGACCAGGGTCCCAGCCCCAGCATTTT.

The chain has TRBV19 and TRBJ1-4, with TRBD1 as a possible D gene (5 bases). The CDR3 length is 14 residues. Trimming stripped 7 bases from V and 5 bases from J, with 14 bases between. CDR1 is LNHDA and CDR2 is SQIVND in the germline V gene (reference sequence). CDR3 coding DNA: TGTGCCAGTAACCATCTCGGGACGAATGAAAAACTGTTTTTT. Translated: CASNHLGTNEKLFF.

The chain couples TRBV18 to TRBJ2-1, with TRBD2 identical over 8 bases. Germline lookup yields CDR1 KGHSH and CDR2 LQKENI. Losses at the gene ends were 0 bases for V and 9 bases for J; bases not matched to a gene: 10. The CDR3 is made up of 16 amino acids. The CDR3 nucleotides are TGTGCCAGCTCACCACCCAGCGGGGGTAGTGGATTTGAGCAGTTCTTC. Its protein is CASSPPSGGSGFEQFF.

The chain joins TRBV5-1 to TRBJ2-5; TRBD1 agrees at 10 bases. J gave up 1 base and V 4 bases, and 1 base lay outside the gene matches. Germline CDR1 and CDR2: SGHRS and YFSETQ. This CDR3 region has 14 residues. CDR3: CASSGQGVQETQYF. The CDR3 DNA follows: TGCGCCAGCAGCGGACAGGGGGTCCAAGAGACCCAGTACTTC.

The genes are TRBV14 and TRBJ2-2; D perhaps matches TRBD1 (5 bases). Germline assignment: CDR1 SGHDN and CDR2 FVKESK. This CDR3 has 17 amino acids. Trimming left V 0 bases short and J 1 base short, with 12 bases between. The CDR3 nucleotides are TGTGCCAGCAGCCAAGAATTTTCGACAGTGAACACCGGGGAGCTGTTTTTT. This gives the protein CASSQEFSTVNTGELFF.

V usage is TRBV4-1 and J usage is TRBJ2-5, with 9 nucleotides matching TRBD2. V lost 0 bases and J lost 5; bases outside the gene matches: 4. The CDR3 is 15 residues long. Germline V CDR1 and CDR2: MGHRA, YSYEKL. This chain's CDR3 is CASSQERGGRETQYF. CDR3 nucleotides: TGCGCCAGCAGCCAAGAGCGGGGGGGCCGGGAGACCCAGTACTTC.

The chain recombines TRBV5-8 with TRBJ2-7; either TRBD1 or TRBD2 may supply D (5 bases each). Trimming removed 1 base from V and 0 bases from J, with 11 bases in between. CDR1 and CDR2 from the germline V gene are SGHTS and YDEGEE. This CDR3 is built from 15 residues. The chain's CDR3 is CASSLSGQSSYEQYF. The CDR3 DNA is TGTGCCAGCAGCTTGTCGGGGCAGAGCTCCTACGAGCAGTACTTC. The full variable domain, completed using reference TRBV5-8 and TRBJ2-7, is EAGVTQSPTHLIKTRGQQATLRCSPISGHTSVYWYQQALGLGLQFLLWYDEGEERNRGNFPPRFSGRQFPNYSSELNVNALELEDSALYLCASSLSGQSSYEQYFGPGTRLTVT.

The rearrangement uses TRBV7-9 and TRBJ1-6; TRBD1 aligns across 7 bases. The CDR3 has 14 amino acids. CDR1 is SEHNR, CDR2 FQNEAQ, per germline (reference sequence). The V gene end was trimmed by 3 bases and the J gene end by 6 bases; junction bases not matched to a gene: 2. Here the CDR3 DNA reads TGTGCCAGCAGCTTCGACAGGGCTAATTCACCCCTCCACTTT. Translation: CASSFDRANSPLHF.